These T cell receptor beta chains were read from a single sample in a study of blood T cell repertoires in COVID-19. Sequencing used immunoSEQ multiplex PCR; TCRdb keeps in-frame clones, though not all of them. The profile shows around 100,000 clones, more than 75% of them singletons. The sequenced material came from peripheral blood. The receptor source for this set is a man aged 30 to 45 in a cohort sampled during active COVID-19. Each CDR3 is given with its conserved first and last residue. The D gene is left open where the match is weak. Clone size is given for some rows only: seen once, a few or many times, or a class if the clone is expanded.

cdr3_length	j_call	v_call	clone_size	d_call	cdr3_nt	cdr3_aa
15	TRBJ2-6	TRBV2	.	TRBD1	TGTGCCAGCACCGTGGACAGGTCTGGGGCCAACGTCCTGACTTTC	CASTVDRSGANVLTF
18	TRBJ2-2	TRBV7-2	.	TRBD2	TGTGCCAGCAGGCCAAAACCCCCGGGACTAGTGGACACCGGGGAGCTGTTTTTT	CASRPKPPGLVDTGELFF
14	TRBJ2-2	TRBV18	once	.	TGTGCCAGCTCACCGGGAGGGAACACCGGGGAGCTGTTTTTT	CASSPGGNTGELFF
13	TRBJ1-5	TRBV10-2	.	.	TGCGCCAGCAGTGTAGGGGGTGATCAGCCCCAGCATTTT	CASSVGGDQPQHF
17	TRBJ2-2	TRBV14	.	.	TGTGCCAGCAGCCTGAATCGGGGGAACGCGAACACCGGGGAGCTGTTTTTT	CASSLNRGNANTGELFF
17	TRBJ1-6	TRBV3-1/TRBV3-2	.	TRBD1	TGTGCCAGCAGCCAAGATCTTTGGACAGGGCCGAATTCACCCCTCCACTTT	CASSQDLWTGPNSPLHF
15	TRBJ1-4	TRBV19	.	TRBD1	TGTGCCAGTAGTGCCCTGACAGGGGCAAATGAAAAACTGTTTTTT	CASSALTGANEKLFF
16	TRBJ2-5	TRBV5-1	.	TRBD2	TGCGCCAGCAGCCCAGGAGCGGGGGGGCCCTCCGAGACCCAGTACTTC	CASSPGAGGPSETQYF
13	TRBJ2-7	TRBV29-1	.	TRBD1	TGCAGCGTTGGATCCCTAGACAGGGAGAGGCAGTACTTC	CSVGSLDRERQYF
16	TRBJ1-2	TRBV7-2	.	TRBD1	TGTGCCAGCAGCTTAGTGTCACAGGGGAAGAACTATGGCTACACCTTC	CASSLVSQGKNYGYTF
13	TRBJ1-1	TRBV27	.	TRBD1	TGTGCCAGCACCTCGTACAGGGGGACTGAAGCTTTCTTT	CASTSYRGTEAFF
15	TRBJ2-5	TRBV9	.	TRBD2	TGTGCCAGCAGTACCGCGGGGGGGATGCGAGAGACCCAGTACTTC	CASSTAGGMRETQYF
17	TRBJ2-2	TRBV15	once	TRBD1	TGTGCCACCAGCAGAGATCGACAGGGGGCGAACACCGGGGAGCTGTTTTTT	CATSRDRQGANTGELFF
15	TRBJ1-1	TRBV2	.	.	TGTGCCAGCAGTGCGTGGGACACAGTGAACACTGAAGCTTTCTTT	CASSAWDTVNTEAFF
16	TRBJ2-1	TRBV19	.	TRBD2	TGTGCCAGTAGTATCCTGGGGACTAGATCCTACAATGAGCAGTTCTTC	CASSILGTRSYNEQFF
15	TRBJ1-1	TRBV6-5	.	TRBD1	TGTGCCAGCAGAATGACAGGGGGCTTGGACACTGAAGCTTTCTTT	CASRMTGGLDTEAFF
15	TRBJ1-3	TRBV7-9	.	TRBD1	TGTGCCAGCAGCGAACAGGGGGCGGCTGGAAACACCATATATTTT	CASSEQGAAGNTIYF
12	TRBJ1-2	TRBV3-1/TRBV3-2	.	.	TGTGCCAGCAGCCGCACAGGGTATGGCTACACCTTC	CASSRTGYGYTF
12	TRBJ1-2	TRBV29-1	.	TRBD1	TGCAGCGGTGGCGGGACAGGGGAGGGCTACACCTTC	CSGGGTGEGYTF
16	TRBJ2-1	TRBV7-9	.	TRBD2	TGTGCCAGCAGCTTAGGGTCAGGGACTAGGTGGAATGAGCAGTTCTTC	CASSLGSGTRWNEQFF
14	TRBJ1-1	TRBV12-5	.	.	TGTGCTAGTGGTTTGGAAATGCCGGGGGCTGAAGCTTTCTTT	CASGLEMPGAEAFF
14	TRBJ1-1	TRBV2	.	TRBD1	TGTGCCAGCAGCGCGGGACAGGCGAACACTGAAGCTTTCTTT	CASSAGQANTEAFF
15	TRBJ1-5	TRBV21-1	.	.	TGTGCCAGCAGCAATGACAGGTGGTCGGATCAGCCCCAGCATTTT	CASSNDRWSDQPQHF
16	TRBJ2-2	TRBV19	.	TRBD1	TGTGCCAGTAGTACACGGACAGGGGGCAACACCGGGGAGCTGTTTTTT	CASSTRTGGNTGELFF
13	TRBJ2-5	TRBV10-1	.	TRBD1	TGCGCCAGCAGTCGAGGACAGGGGGAGACCCAGTACTTC	CASSRGQGETQYF
15	TRBJ2-7	TRBV4-3	.	TRBD1	TGCGCCAGCAGCCAAGATGACAGGGGCCCGGGGGAGCAGTACTTC	CASSQDDRGPGEQYF
17	TRBJ1-3	TRBV7-9	.	.	TGTGCCAGCAGCCCCCGTGGGGGAGGAAGCTCTGGAAACACCATATATTTT	CASSPRGGGSSGNTIYF